The sequence of this T cell receptor (beta chain) was determined in a study of CD8+ T cells in alopecia areata. Study-level findings and limits: Greater clonality was observed in lesional scalp samples, especially alopecia totalis/universalis, versus normal scalp. When scalp samples are sequenced, resident alphabeta T cells of normal skin are also captured. The study found TCR sharing across patients less clear than in mice, possibly for HLA reasons.

CD4+ and CD8+ T cells were sorted from PBMCs stained for CD3, CD4 and CD8. Notes on this clone: Its specificity is not known.

RNA, once extracted, was reverse transcribed into cDNA for use as the sequencing template. Using immunoSEQ multiplex PCR, the repertoire was profiled, and TCRdb retains in-frame clones only, with some absent. The repertoire consists of more than 90,000 clones, with less than 70% occurring once and the leading ten covering around 2.8%. The CDR3 sequence is 13 residues long. Trimming removed 2 bases at V and 5 bases at J, with 8 bases between. CDR1 SGHDT and CDR2 YYEEEE come from the germline V gene. This clonotype originated in a human donor in good health. The chain employs TRBV5-6 and TRBJ1-5; D gene unclear. The sample comprised CD4+ T cells sorted from blood. DNA for the CDR3: TGTGCCAGCAGCTTAGGGCGAGATCAGCCCCAGCATTTT. Translated: CASSLGRDQPQHF.